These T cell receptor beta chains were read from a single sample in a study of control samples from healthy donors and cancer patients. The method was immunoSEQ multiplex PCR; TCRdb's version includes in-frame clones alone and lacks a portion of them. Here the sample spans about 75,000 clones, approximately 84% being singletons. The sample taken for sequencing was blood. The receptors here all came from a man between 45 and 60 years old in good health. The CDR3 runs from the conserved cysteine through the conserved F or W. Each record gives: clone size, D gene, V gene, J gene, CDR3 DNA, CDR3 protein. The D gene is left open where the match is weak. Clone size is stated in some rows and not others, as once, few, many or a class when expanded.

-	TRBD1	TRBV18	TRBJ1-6	TGTGCCAGCTCACCAGAGGGGGCGACTCTTTCACCCCTCCACTTT	CASSPEGATLSPLHF
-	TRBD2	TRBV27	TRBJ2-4	TGTGCCAGCCCACCTTCCTATAGCGGGAGGGCCTTTCGAGACAAAAACATTCAGTACTTC	CASPPSYSGRAFRDKNIQYF
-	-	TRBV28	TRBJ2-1	TGTGCCAGCCTCCTGCTAGGGGGTGAGCAGTTCTTC	CASLLLGGEQFF
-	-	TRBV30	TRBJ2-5	TGTGCCTGGTCAGGGGTGGGGGAGACCCAGTACTTC	CAWSGVGETQYF
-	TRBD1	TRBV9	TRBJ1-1	TGTGCCAGCAGCGCCTCAACAGGGGGCACTGAAGCTTTCTTT	CASSASTGGTEAFF
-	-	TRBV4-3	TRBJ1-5	TGCGCCAGCAGCCAAGGCGGGGGAGGGGCTGGCCAGCCCCAGCATTTT	CASSQGGGGAGQPQHF
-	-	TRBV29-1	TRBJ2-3	TGCAGCGTCTCTCAGGGTAGTAGCACAGATACGCAGTATTTT	CSVSQGSSTDTQYF
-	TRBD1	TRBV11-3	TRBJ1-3	TGTGCCAGCAGCTTAAGTACAGGGGAATCTGGAAACACCATATATTTT	CASSLSTGESGNTIYF
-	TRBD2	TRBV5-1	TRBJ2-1	TGCGCCAGCACCCTAGCGGGAGAGAACAATGAGCAGTTCTTC	CASTLAGENNEQFF
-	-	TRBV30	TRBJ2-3	TGTGCCTGGAGTGTACGGGGAGCCGGCACAGATACGCAGTATTTT	CAWSVRGAGTDTQYF
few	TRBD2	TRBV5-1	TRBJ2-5	TGCGCCAGCAGCTTGAATTGGGCTAGCGGGAGCCGGGAGACCCAGTACTTC	CASSLNWASGSRETQYF
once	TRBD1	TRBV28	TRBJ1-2	TGTGCCAGCAGTTTGGGACAGGGATATGGCTACACCTTC	CASSLGQGYGYTF
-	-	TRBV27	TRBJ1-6	TGTGCCAGCAGTTTCGGGAGTAATTCACCCCTCCACTTT	CASSFGSNSPLHF
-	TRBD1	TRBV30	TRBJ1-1	TGTGCCTGGAGTGTAGGGGGCACGGACACTGAAGCTTTCTTT	CAWSVGGTDTEAFF
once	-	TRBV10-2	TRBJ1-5	TGCGCCAGCAGTGAGAACGGATATAGCAATCAGCCCCAGCATTTT	CASSENGYSNQPQHF
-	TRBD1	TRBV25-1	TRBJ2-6	TGTGCCAGCAGTAAAACAACCGGGACAGGGACTGGGGCCAACGTCCTGACTTTC	CASSKTTGTGTGANVLTF
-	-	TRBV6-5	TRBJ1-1	TGTGCCAGCAGTTACCGCCAGGGTGCCAACACTGAAGCTTTCTTT	CASSYRQGANTEAFF
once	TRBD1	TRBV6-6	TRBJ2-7	TGTGCCAGCAGCCACAGGGGAAAGGGAGTCTCCTACGAGCAGTACTTC	CASSHRGKGVSYEQYF
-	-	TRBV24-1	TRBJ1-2	TGTGCCACCAGTGATTTCTCCGGGGTGCGGGGCTACACCTTC	CATSDFSGVRGYTF
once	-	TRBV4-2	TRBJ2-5	TGTGCCAGCAGCCCTAGGGCTAGCGAAGAGACCCAGTACTTC	CASSPRASEETQYF
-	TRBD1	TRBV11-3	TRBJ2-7	TGTGCCAGCAGCTGGGGACAGGGACCCTACGAGCAGTACTTC	CASSWGQGPYEQYF
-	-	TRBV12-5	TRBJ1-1	TGTGCTAGTGGTTCTACAGGGAACACTGAAGCTTTCTTT	CASGSTGNTEAFF
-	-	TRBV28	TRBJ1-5	TGTGCCAGCAGTCAGTCTCTTAAAGGACAGCCCCAGCATTTT	CASSQSLKGQPQHF
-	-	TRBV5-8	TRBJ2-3	TGTGCCAGCAGCACCCCCGATACGCAGTATTTT	CASSTPDTQYF
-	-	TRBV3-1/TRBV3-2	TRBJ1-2	TGTGCCAGCAGCCAAGCAACTAACATAGTCTATGGCTACACCTTC	CASSQATNIVYGYTF
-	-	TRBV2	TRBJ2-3	TGTGCCAGCAGGGAGGATGCAGATACGCAGTATTTT	CASREDADTQYF
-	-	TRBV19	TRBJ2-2	TGTGCCACCCACCGGAGGGCCGAGAACACCGGGGAGCTGTTTTTT	CATHRRAENTGELFF
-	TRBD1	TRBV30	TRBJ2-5	TGTGCCTGGAGTCTGGGACAGTCCCAAGAGACCCAGTACTTC	CAWSLGQSQETQYF
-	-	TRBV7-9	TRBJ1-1	TGTGCCAGCAGCCTGGTAACGGCGTGGGAAGCTTTCTTT	CASSLVTAWEAFF
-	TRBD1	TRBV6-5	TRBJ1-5	TGTGCCAGCAGTCGACAGGGAAGCAATCAGCCCCAGCATTTT	CASSRQGSNQPQHF
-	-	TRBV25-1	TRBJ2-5	TGTGCCAGCAGGCGGGAGACCCAGTACTTC	CASRRETQYF
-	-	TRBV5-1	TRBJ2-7	TGCGCCAGCAGCTTGGGCCAGGCCTTTGGGGAGCAGTACTTC	CASSLGQAFGEQYF
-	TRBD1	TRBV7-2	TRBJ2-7	TGTGCCAGCAGCTCCGAGGGCAGGGGGTACGAGCAGTACTTC	CASSSEGRGYEQYF
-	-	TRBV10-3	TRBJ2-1	TGTGCCATCAGGGTACAGCTAGAGAGCTCCTACAATGAGCAGTTCTTC	CAIRVQLESSYNEQFF